These T cell receptor beta chains were read from a single sample in a study of PD-1 blockade in classical Hodgkin lymphoma. Method: immunoSEQ multiplex PCR; TCRdb's copy keeps in-frame clones and lacks some. The repertoire includes 80,000 to 100,000 clones, roughly 79% of them detected once, and roughly 15% sits in the top ten. The specimen was peripheral blood mononuclear cells (PBMCs), collected before the second cycle of nivolumab. Every receptor here comes from a human donor with classical Hodgkin lymphoma. Both conserved end residues are part of each CDR3. The D gene is left open where the match is weak. A clone size is listed for some rows: how often the clone was seen (once, few, many), or a class if it is expanded.

TRBD2	.	TRBV10-3	TRBJ2-7	TGTGCCATCAGCAACGGACTAGCGGGGTCCTACGAGCAGTACTTC	CAISNGLAGSYEQYF
.	.	TRBV19	TRBJ2-1	TGTGCCAGTAGGACAGTAGATGAGCAGTTCTTC	CASRTVDEQFF
.	.	TRBV6-1	TRBJ2-7	TGTGCCAGCAGTGGCCTACAAGGGTTCGAGCAGTACTTC	CASSGLQGFEQYF
TRBD1	once	TRBV12-5	TRBJ1-1	TGTGCTAGTGGTTTGGGTAGCCAGGGGGCAAAAGCTTTCTTT	CASGLGSQGAKAFF
TRBD1	.	TRBV6-6	TRBJ1-5	TGTGCCACCCGTCCGGGACAGGGAAGTCAGCCCCAGCATTTT	CATRPGQGSQPQHF
.	.	TRBV27	TRBJ1-5	TGTGCCAGCAGTTTAGACAGGTGGAAGCCCCAGCATTTT	CASSLDRWKPQHF
.	.	TRBV10-3	TRBJ2-1	TGTGCCATCAGTGACCCTTCGGTCAATGAGCAGTTCTTC	CAISDPSVNEQFF
.	.	TRBV10-3	TRBJ2-7	TGTGCCATCAGTGCCCTGGACAGGCGCGGGGCCTACGAGCAGTACTTC	CAISALDRRGAYEQYF
TRBD2	.	TRBV27	TRBJ2-7	TGTGCCAGCACCCTATTCCCCCCCCCAACTAGCGGGGGGCTGGGGCAGTACTTC	CASTLFPPPTSGGLGQYF
.	.	TRBV5-6	TRBJ2-1	TGTGCCAGCAGCCCAATAAGCGGGTACCTACCGGATGAGCAGTTCTTC	CASSPISGYLPDEQFF
TRBD2	.	TRBV2	TRBJ2-1	TGTGCCAGCAAACGCCCAGCGGGAAACTACAATGAGCAGTTCTTC	CASKRPAGNYNEQFF
TRBD1	.	TRBV14	TRBJ2-1	TGTGCCAGCAGCCAAACTGGACAGGGCTACAATGAGCAGTTCTTC	CASSQTGQGYNEQFF
TRBD2	many	TRBV4-2	TRBJ2-2	TGTGCCAGCAGCCAAGATAAAGAAGGACTAGCCTCCCGGGGCACCGGGGAGCTGTTTTTT	CASSQDKEGLASRGTGELFF
.	.	TRBV19	TRBJ1-1	TGTGCCAGTAGTATTTCCGGGGTTACGGCTGAAGCTTTCTTT	CASSISGVTAEAFF
TRBD2	.	TRBV2	TRBJ2-7	TGTGCCAGCAACGGGCCTAGCGGGTTATACGAGCAGTACTTC	CASNGPSGLYEQYF
TRBD1	once	TRBV27	TRBJ1-5	TGTGCCAGCAGTCGTATTTGGGACAGCAGAAATCAGCCCCAGCATTTT	CASSRIWDSRNQPQHF
TRBD2	.	TRBV10-3	TRBJ2-3	TGTGCCATCATGCGCGGGAGGACAGATACGCAGTATTTT	CAIMRGRTDTQYF
.	.	TRBV19	TRBJ2-2	TGTGCCAGTAGTATATTATTGGGGCCCGGGGAGCTGTTTTTT	CASSILLGPGELFF
.	.	TRBV4-1	TRBJ1-4	TGCGCCAGCAGCCAAGGAGGCGCCAATGAAAAACTGTTTTTT	CASSQGGANEKLFF
TRBD2	.	TRBV5-1	TRBJ2-5	TGCGCCAGCAGCTCTACCCTAGCGGGAGGCGTTGAGACCCAGTACTTC	CASSSTLAGGVETQYF
TRBD1	.	TRBV27	TRBJ2-1	TGTGCCAGCCTAGGACAGGGGACGAATGAGCAGTTCTTC	CASLGQGTNEQFF
.	once	TRBV30	TRBJ2-4	TGTGCCTGGAGTGTGAAGGGGTCCAAAAACATTCAGTACTTC	CAWSVKGSKNIQYF
.	medium-sized	TRBV5-6	TRBJ1-4	TGTGCCACGGGTGGGGCCTATACAACTAATGAAAAACTGTTTTTT	CATGGAYTTNEKLFF
.	.	TRBV29-1	TRBJ1-2	TGCAGCGTTGGTTTCGGGGTTGGCTACACCTTC	CSVGFGVGYTF
.	.	TRBV11-1	TRBJ2-7	TGTGCCAGCAGCCACGACCCTGCCTACGAGCAGTACTTC	CASSHDPAYEQYF
TRBD2	.	TRBV7-3	TRBJ2-5	TGTGCCAGCAGCTCGTCTAGCGGCCTCCAAGAGACCCAGTACTTC	CASSSSSGLQETQYF
.	.	TRBV9	TRBJ1-1	TGTGCCAGCAGCGTAGGATCTTGGACAGTTGCTGAAGCTTTCTTT	CASSVGSWTVAEAFF
TRBD2	.	TRBV19	TRBJ2-7	TGTGCCACCACGGGGGGGAACGACTACGAGCAGTACTTC	CATTGGNDYEQYF
.	.	TRBV7-6	TRBJ1-2	TGTGCCAGCAGCGTAGGAGGAGGACGAGGCTACACCTTC	CASSVGGGRGYTF
TRBD2	.	TRBV11-2	TRBJ2-7	TGTGCCAGCAGCCACACCCAGCGGGGCCGCGGGGAGCAGTACTTC	CASSHTQRGRGEQYF
.	.	TRBV7-6	TRBJ2-7	TGTGCCAGCAGCGCGCTCCCGAGTAGCATCTACGAGCAGTACTTC	CASSALPSSIYEQYF